This TCR beta chain was found in a study of T and B cells in COVID-19 patients (dated by TCRdb to the early 2020s). For the wider study: In this study, adaptive immunity was profiled in COVID-19 patients who either had active infection or had recovered, using TRB and IGH repertoire sequencing of peripheral blood. The TCR and BCR sequence repository comprised 37 patients and under 85 time points, with over 7 million TCR sequences analysed. A recovered cohort included around 18 patients who provided 20 to 25 samples, and most of these patients had mild to moderate COVID-19 treated on an outpatient basis. Comorbidities linked to unfavorable COVID-19 outcome were present in 18 of 20 patients in the active-infection cohort. An age-matched reference group of over 35 healthy donors negative for COVID-19 antibodies served as the comparison for repertoire analyses. Critical illness requiring mechanical ventilation or ECMO was present in about 55% of the roughly 20 patients in the active-infection cohort. A couple of patients were included in both the recovered and active cohorts because samples were available from active disease and after recovery. Median age was approximately 35 years in the recovered cohort versus about 68 years in the active-infection cohort. As many as 9 follow-up blood samples were taken per patient, and some of the samples covered different disease stages within the same individual. Study-level results and caveats: During active COVID-19 the TRB repertoires were highly clonal, but at recovery diversity and richness rose above the levels seen in healthy donors. The size of the cohort was considered insufficient for assessing HLA contributions to COVID-19 susceptibility or severity. Blood samples obtained from mildly ill patients during symptoms, as well as early samples obtained from severe cases, were available only in scarce numbers. The recovered cohort had roughly 2,300 exclusive TCR clusters, including some 30 low-pGen clusters. Specific T cell subsets (CD4+/Treg/CD8+) and sorted SARS-CoV-2-responsive or tetramer+ T cells had not yet been sequenced, and these experiments were ongoing. It was stated that prospective validation of the reported TCR clusters was required before the clusters could be put to clinical use. Strongly skewed TRBV/TRBJ gene usage was reported in patients with COVID-19.

Genomic DNA extracted from blood was used in amounts of about 220-550 ng for amplification of TRB repertoires. The germline V gene (reference sequence) supplies CDR1 SGHKS and CDR2 YYEKEE. The CDR3 runs 13 amino acids, cysteine and phenylalanine included. The entry retains the CDR3 DNA only, 39 bases that are in frame from base 1. V sheds 7 bases and J sheds 2 bases, leaving 13 bases between their ends. Turning to this clonotype: The antigen it binds to is not known. Base qualities are not provided; no much larger clone lies one nucleotide away.

Sequencing instrument: Illumina MiSeq. Multiplex PCR with BIOMED2 TRB-A/B primer pools was used to amplify the TRB rearrangements. Illumina-compatible adapters and 7-nucleotide sample barcodes were attached to the amplicons through two consecutive PCRs. All library PCRs used Phusion HS II polymerase. Amplicons were purified from gel with the NucleoSpin Gel and PCR Clean-up kit, quantified on Qubit, and pooled at 3 to 5 nM. Amplicon pool quality was checked on an Agilent 2100 Bioanalyzer before Illumina next-generation sequencing. The authors' pipeline ran thus. TRB rearrangements were annotated with MiXCR 3.0.8 using the default MiXCR reference library. Non-productive reads and sequences with fewer than 2 reads were excluded, and each unique CDR3 nucleotide sequence counted as one clone. Clonality, diversity, richness and V-J gene usage were computed in R 3.5.1. GLIPH2 was used to cluster TCRs by CDR3 similarity, and OLGA was used to calculate generation probabilities. Only GLIPH2 clusters containing at least four unique TCR clonotypes present in at least three individuals were kept. TCRdb trimmed public reads at Q25 via fastp, called clones via MiXCR and kept in-frame beta chains. All rows with the same CDR3 protein become a single entry with the most common DNA and genes. The V and J calls, along with clone size, are taken from TCRdb and not from the paper's own processing. The sample has tens of thousands of distinct CDR3 sequences on record, about a third of them singletons. About 1.9% of the sample rests with the top ten.

The specimen sequenced was blood. The origin of this receptor is a human donor who had recovered from COVID-19. This sequence uses TRBV5-5 and TRBJ2-7, with a tentative D gene TRBD1 over 6 matching bases. The CDR3 protein is CASGTPDAYEQYF. The bases read TGTGCCAGCGGGACACCAGATGCCTACGAGCAGTACTTC. With the portions outside the CDR3 filled from the reference TRBV5-5 and TRBJ2-7 genes, the complete variable region becomes DAGVTQSPTHLIKTRGQQVTLRCSPISGHKSVSWYQQVLGQGPQFIFQYYEKEERGRGNFPDRFSARQFPNYSSELNVNALLLGDSALYLCASGTPDAYEQYFGPGTRLTVT.